The next 22 T cell receptor beta chains were all read from a single sample in a study of CD8 T cells in Susac syndrome. Random hexamers were used to reverse transcribe an amount of roughly 0.5 to 1 ug RNA. MiXCR, run by TCRdb on the immunoSEQ multiplex PCR reads, gives a single entry per CDR3 protein. Among under 200,000 distinct CDR3 sequences listed, approximately 95% were seen once. Sample: CD4+ T cells from PBMCs. These receptors were collected from a human donor in good health.

This rearrangement joins TRBV4-2 to TRBJ2-3; the match to TRBD2 covers 8 bases. Unmatched junction bases numbered 11, after V lost 4 bases and J lost 2 bases. Germline CDR1 is LGHNA and CDR2 is YNFKEQ. The CDR3 consists of 17 residues. CDR3 region: CASSRSPSGSDTDTQYF. The DNA of the CDR3 is TGTGCCAGCAGCCGCTCCCCGAGCGGGAGCGACACAGATACGCAGTATTTT.

This chain uses TRBV14 with TRBJ1-1; D gene unclear. CDR1 is SGHDN and CDR2 is FVKESK in the germline V gene. This CDR3 has 15 residues. The V end lost 0 bases, the J end lost 3 bases, and 11 bases lay between the germline ends. The CDR3 reads CASSQDLDRDTEAFF. DNA for the CDR3: TGTGCCAGCAGCCAAGATCTTGATAGGGACACTGAAGCTTTCTTT.

V is TRBV7-9 and J is TRBJ2-7; 9 bases match TRBD2. CDR3 length: 16 residues. V was clipped by 5 bases and J by 2 bases; unmatched bases: 10. Germline-derived CDR1 and CDR2 are SEHNR and FQNEAQ (reference sequence). The CDR3 nucleotides read TGTGCCAGCAGCCCCCTCTCTAGCGGGGACGCCTACGAGCAGTACTTC. Translated: CASSPLSSGDAYEQYF.

V and J are TRBV5-1 and TRBJ2-1; D not resolved. The CDR3 runs 15 residues. From germline, CDR1 is SGHRS and CDR2 YFSETQ. V was shortened by 0 bases and J by 9 bases, with 16 bases between the two germline ends. The CDR3 DNA sequence: TGCGCCAGCAGCTTGGCCGCAGGTTCAGGCGGTGAGCAGTTCTTC. Translation: CASSLAAGSGGEQFF.

This clonotype was detected a few times. J is TRBJ1-2 and V is TRBV12-3 or TRBV12-4; unclear D gene. This CDR3 is built from 12 residues. The V end lost 4 bases, the J end lost 4 bases, and 7 bases lay between the germline ends. This CDR3 reads CASSYSSYGYTF. DNA for the CDR3: TGTGCCAGCAGTTACTCGAGCTATGGCTACACCTTC.

In this sample, this clonotype turned up a few times. The rearrangement links TRBV29-1 to TRBJ2-1; D uncertain. The CDR3 has 9 residues. Germline CDR1 and CDR2: SQVTM and ANQGSEA. Trimming pared 4 bases from V and 9 bases from J, leaving 4 bases between. The CDR3 is CSVGGEQFF. In DNA form, the CDR3 reads TGCAGCGTTGGGGGTGAGCAGTTCTTC.

In regard to this clonotype: A read error may account for a junction end that differs from germline. This chain links TRBV7-9 with TRBJ1-2, with 7 bases aligning to TRBD1. The CDR3 contains 14 residues. The germline gives CDR1 SEHNR, CDR2 FQNEAQ (reference sequence). The CDR3 bases are TGTGCCAGCAGCTCCTCCGGGACAGATTATGACTACACCTTC. This gives the protein CASSSSGTDYDYTF.

The rearrangement joins TRBV29-1 to TRBJ1-5; a possible D gene is TRBD1 (6 bases). This CDR3 comprises 12 residues. The germline gives CDR1 SQVTM, CDR2 ANQGSEA. The ends were cut back, 5 bases at V and 5 bases at J, with 10 bases in the middle. In DNA form, the CDR3 reads TGCAGCGTTCGACAGGCCGATCAGCCCCAGCATTTT. Amino acids: CSVRQADQPQHF.

This chain uses TRBV20-1 with TRBJ2-5; 8 bases are shared with TRBD1. J was trimmed by 5 bases and V by 8 bases; bases with no gene match: 10. The CDR3 runs 13 residues. Germline V gene lookup returns CDR1 DFQATT and CDR2 SNEGSKA (reference sequence). The CDR3 DNA follows: TGCAGTCCGGCCCGGACAGGGACGGAGACCCAGTACTTC. As protein: CSPARTGTETQYF.

The sample holds one count of this clonotype. This chain connects TRBV24-1 to TRBJ1-5, with D possibly TRBD1 on 5 matching bases. Germline V gives CDR1 KGHDR, CDR2 SFDVKD. Trimming took 5 bases from V and 3 from J, leaving 10 bases between them. The CDR3 runs to 14 residues. CDR3 nucleotides: TGTGCCACCAGTGGGGAAGGGGCCAATCAGCCCCAGCATTTT. Its translation: CATSGEGANQPQHF.

J is TRBJ2-3 and V is TRBV29-1; 7 nucleotides agree with TRBD1. The V and J ends lost 1 base and 3 bases, in that order; junction bases with no gene match: 7. Germline-derived CDR1 and CDR2 are SQVTM and ANQGSEA. The CDR3 loop spans 15 amino acids. The CDR3 bases are TGCAGCGTTGAAGGGGGACAGTCTAGAACAGATACGCAGTATTTT. Its translation: CSVEGGQSRTDTQYF.

The rearrangement links TRBV12-3 or TRBV12-4 to TRBJ2-5, with 7 bases lining up with TRBD1. CDR3 length: 14 amino acids. The V segment lost 6 bases and the J segment 5 bases; nucleotides outside the gene matches: 9. Here the CDR3 reads CASRDNRGGETQYF. In nucleotides, the CDR3 is TGTGCCAGCAGGGACAACAGGGGCGGTGAGACCCAGTACTTC.

The genes are TRBV29-1 and TRBJ2-2, with 10 bases aligning to TRBD1. Germline CDR1 is SQVTM and CDR2 is ANQGSEA. V lost 5 bases, J lost 5 bases, and 5 bases stayed unmatched. This CDR3 comprises 14 residues. CDR3 sequence: CSVTGQGDTGELFF. CDR3 bases: TGCAGCGTTACCGGACAGGGGGATACCGGGGAGCTGTTTTTT.

The rearrangement joins TRBV9 to TRBJ1-1; D not resolved. V shed 0 bases and J shed 0 bases, with 6 bases lying between them. Germline assignment: CDR1 SGDLS and CDR2 YYNGEE. CDR3 length equals 14 residues. CDR3 coding DNA: TGTGCCAGCAGCGTAGGACACTTGAACACTGAAGCTTTCTTT. Translating gives CASSVGHLNTEAFF.

The CDR3 here is CSANLMGRSYTF. CDR3 coding DNA: TGCAGTGCAAATCTTATGGGTCGTAGCTACACCTTC. The chain recombines TRBV20-1 with TRBJ1-2; unclear D gene. The V gene's germline CDR1 is DFQATT and CDR2 SNEGSKA (reference sequence). The germline V and J ends were trimmed by 6 bases and 9 bases, with 17 bases remaining between them. CDR3 length: 12 residues.

The chain combines TRBV6-5 with TRBJ2-2; no clear D. Trimming left V 5 bases short and J 6 bases short, with 7 bases between. Germline loops: CDR1 MNHEY, CDR2 SVGAGI. This CDR3 has 12 amino acids. CDR3 DNA sequence: TGTGCCAGCAGTCGCACCCCCGGGGAGCTGTTTTTT. This sequence encodes CASSRTPGELFF.

The chain joins TRBV7-2 to TRBJ2-7; 7 nucleotides match TRBD1. V was clipped by 1 base and J by 5 bases; unmatched bases: 11. From germline, CDR1 is SGHTA and CDR2 FQGNSA. The CDR3 consists of 16 residues. The CDR3 nucleotides are TGTGCCAGCAGCTTAGACGCGACAGGGATCCAGGACGAGCAGTACTTC. Translating gives CASSLDATGIQDEQYF.

This clonotype appeared a single time. The chain combines TRBV7-2 with TRBJ2-7, with D uncertain. Deletions cut 4 bases from V and 0 bases from J, with 4 bases between. The CDR3 extends over 12 amino acids. The germline V gene has CDR1 SGHTA and CDR2 FQGNSA. The CDR3 bases are TGTGCCAGCAGCTCATTCTCCTACGAGCAGTACTTC. Translation gives CASSSFSYEQYF.

The chain links TRBV29-1 to TRBJ1-4; tentative D call: TRBD1 (6 bases). This CDR3 has 12 amino acids. V lost 3 bases and J lost 7, with 9 bases in between. Per germline, CDR1 SQVTM and CDR2 ANQGSEA. The CDR3 here is CSVDRGTEKLFF. DNA of the CDR3: TGCAGCGTTGACAGGGGAACTGAAAAACTGTTTTTT.

This chain joins TRBV18 and TRBJ2-3; 9 nucleotides line up with TRBD1. CDR1 is KGHSH and CDR2 is LQKENI in the germline V gene. CDR3 length equals 15 residues. The ends lost 4 bases at V and 0 bases at J; junction bases unmatched: 2. The CDR3 region is CASSLQGASTDTQYF. The DNA for the CDR3 is TGTGCCAGCTCACTACAGGGGGCGAGCACAGATACGCAGTATTTT.

The rearrangement joins TRBV29-1 to TRBJ2-2; D possibly matches TRBD1 or TRBD2 (5 bases each). The CDR3 length is 14 residues. Germline V CDR1 and CDR2: SQVTM, ANQGSEA. V shed 6 bases and J shed 2 bases, with 13 bases lying between them. As DNA, the CDR3 is TGCAGCGTCGCTGGGGGATTAAACACCGGGGAGCTGTTTTTT. It codes for CSVAGGLNTGELFF.

The rearrangement joins TRBV20-1 to TRBJ1-2, with 7 bases that match TRBD1. The CDR3 has 13 residues. The germline V gene encodes CDR1 DFQATT and CDR2 SNEGSKA (reference sequence). V shed 6 bases, J shed 5 bases, and the junction held 9 bases outside the gene matches. CDR3 protein: CSATTGSGYGYTF. CDR3 nucleotides: TGCAGTGCAACGACAGGGTCCGGGTATGGCTACACCTTC.